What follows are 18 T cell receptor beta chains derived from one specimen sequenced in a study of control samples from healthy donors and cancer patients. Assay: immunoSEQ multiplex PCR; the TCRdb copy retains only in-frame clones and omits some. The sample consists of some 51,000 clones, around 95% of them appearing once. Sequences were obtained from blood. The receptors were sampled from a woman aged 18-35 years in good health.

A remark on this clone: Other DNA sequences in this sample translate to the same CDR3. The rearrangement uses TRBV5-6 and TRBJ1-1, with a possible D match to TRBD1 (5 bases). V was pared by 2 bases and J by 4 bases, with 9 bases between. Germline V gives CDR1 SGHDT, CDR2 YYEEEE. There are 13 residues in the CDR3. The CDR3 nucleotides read TGTGCCAGCAGCTTTGGGGGGGGCACTGAAGCTTTCTTT. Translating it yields CASSFGGGTEAFF.

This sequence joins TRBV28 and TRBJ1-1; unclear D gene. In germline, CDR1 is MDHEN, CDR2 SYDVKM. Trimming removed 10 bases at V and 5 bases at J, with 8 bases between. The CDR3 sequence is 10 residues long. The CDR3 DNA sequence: TGTGCCATCAAGGAGACTGAAGCTTTCTTT. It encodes CAIKETEAFF.

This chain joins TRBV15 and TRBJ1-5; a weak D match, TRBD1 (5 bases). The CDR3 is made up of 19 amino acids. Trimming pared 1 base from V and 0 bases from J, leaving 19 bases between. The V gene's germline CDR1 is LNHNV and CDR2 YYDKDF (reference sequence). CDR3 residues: CATSRVLGSGGYSNQPQHF. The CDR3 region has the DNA TGTGCCACCAGCAGAGTCCTAGGCAGTGGGGGTTATAGCAATCAGCCCCAGCATTTT.

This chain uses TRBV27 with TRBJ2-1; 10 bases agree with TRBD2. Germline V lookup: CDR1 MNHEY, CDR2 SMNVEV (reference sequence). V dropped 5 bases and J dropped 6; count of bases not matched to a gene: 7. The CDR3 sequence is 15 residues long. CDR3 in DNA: TGTGCCAGCAGTAGCAGCGGGGGGGCCCTCAATGAGCAGTTCTTC. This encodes CASSSSGGALNEQFF.

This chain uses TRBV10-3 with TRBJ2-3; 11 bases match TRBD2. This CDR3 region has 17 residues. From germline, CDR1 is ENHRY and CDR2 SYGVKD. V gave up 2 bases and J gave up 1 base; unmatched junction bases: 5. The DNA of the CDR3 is TGTGCCATCAGTGAGGGGGGACTAGCGGATGGCACAGATACGCAGTATTTT. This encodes CAISEGGLADGTDTQYF.

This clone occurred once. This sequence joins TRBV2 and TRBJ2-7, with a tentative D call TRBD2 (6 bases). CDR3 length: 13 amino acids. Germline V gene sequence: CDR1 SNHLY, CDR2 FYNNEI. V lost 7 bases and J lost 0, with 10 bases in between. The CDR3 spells CASTASDSYEQYF. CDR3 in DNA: TGTGCCAGCACGGCTAGCGACTCCTACGAGCAGTACTTC. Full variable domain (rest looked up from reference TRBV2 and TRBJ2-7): EPEVTQTPSHQVTQMGQEVILRCVPISNHLYFYWYRQILGQKVEFLVSFYNNEISEKSEIFDDQFSVERPDGSNFTLKIRSTKLEDSAMYFCASTASDSYEQYFGPGTRLTVT.

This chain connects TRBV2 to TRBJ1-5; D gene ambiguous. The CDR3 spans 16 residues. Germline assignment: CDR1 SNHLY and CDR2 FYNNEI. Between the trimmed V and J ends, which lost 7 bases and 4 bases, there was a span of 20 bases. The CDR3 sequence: CASKRSTLGSNQPQHF. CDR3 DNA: TGTGCCAGCAAGAGGTCCACCCTCGGATCTAATCAGCCCCAGCATTTT.

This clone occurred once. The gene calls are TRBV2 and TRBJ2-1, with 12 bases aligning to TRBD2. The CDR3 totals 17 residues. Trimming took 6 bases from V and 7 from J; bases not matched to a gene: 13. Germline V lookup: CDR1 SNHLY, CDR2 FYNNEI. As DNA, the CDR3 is TGTGCCAGCAGCAAGACTAGCGGGGGTCTCATGGGTAATGAGCAGTTCTTC. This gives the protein CASSKTSGGLMGNEQFF.

CDR3 in amino acids: CASSQDWGLGYGYTF. CDR3 sequence (DNA): TGTGCCAGCAGCCAAGATTGGGGGTTGGGCTATGGCTACACCTTC. The chain has TRBV3-1 (or the pseudogene TRBV3-2) and TRBJ1-2; tentatively, D is TRBD1 (5 bases). The CDR3 extends over 15 amino acids. V was pared by 0 bases and J by 4 bases, with 12 bases between. Germline V gene data show CDR1 as LGHDT and CDR2 as YNNKEL (reference sequence).

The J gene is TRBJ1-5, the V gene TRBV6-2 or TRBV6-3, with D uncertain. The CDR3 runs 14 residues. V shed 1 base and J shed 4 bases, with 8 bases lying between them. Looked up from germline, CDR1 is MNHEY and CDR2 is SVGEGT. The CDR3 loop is CASSYLGGNQPQHF. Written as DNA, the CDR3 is TGTGCCAGCAGTTACTTAGGCGGGAATCAGCCCCAGCATTTT.

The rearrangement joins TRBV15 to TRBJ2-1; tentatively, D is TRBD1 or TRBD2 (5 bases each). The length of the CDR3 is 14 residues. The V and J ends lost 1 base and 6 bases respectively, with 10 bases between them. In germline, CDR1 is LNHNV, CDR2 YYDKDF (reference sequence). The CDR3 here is CATSRVRDRNEQFF. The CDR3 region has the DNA TGTGCCACCAGCAGAGTCAGGGACCGCAATGAGCAGTTCTTC.

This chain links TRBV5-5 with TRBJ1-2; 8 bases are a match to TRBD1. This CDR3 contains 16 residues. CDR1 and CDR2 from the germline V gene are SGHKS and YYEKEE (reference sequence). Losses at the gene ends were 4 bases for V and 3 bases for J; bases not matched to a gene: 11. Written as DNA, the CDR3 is TGTGCCAGCAGCCTCATGGTTAGGGGACAGGACTATGGCTACACCTTC. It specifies CASSLMVRGQDYGYTF.

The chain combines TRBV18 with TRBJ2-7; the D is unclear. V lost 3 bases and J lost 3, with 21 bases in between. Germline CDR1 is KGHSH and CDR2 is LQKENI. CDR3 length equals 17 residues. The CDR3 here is CASSPAMGTRTFYEQYF. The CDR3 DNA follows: TGTGCCAGCTCACCGGCGATGGGCACAAGAACGTTCTACGAGCAGTACTTC.

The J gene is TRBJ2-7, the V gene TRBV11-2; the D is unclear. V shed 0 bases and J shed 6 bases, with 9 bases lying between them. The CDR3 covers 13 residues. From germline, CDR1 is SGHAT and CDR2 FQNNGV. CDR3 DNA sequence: TGTGCCAGCAGCTTAGATTCCCGTCCCGAGCAGTACTTC. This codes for CASSLDSRPEQYF.

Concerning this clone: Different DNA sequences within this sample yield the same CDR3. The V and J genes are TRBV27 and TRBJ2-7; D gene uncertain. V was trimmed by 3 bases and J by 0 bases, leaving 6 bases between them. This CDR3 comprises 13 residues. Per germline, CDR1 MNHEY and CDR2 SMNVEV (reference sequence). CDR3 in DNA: TGTGCCAGCAGTTTCGGAACCTCCTACGAGCAGTACTTC. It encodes CASSFGTSYEQYF.

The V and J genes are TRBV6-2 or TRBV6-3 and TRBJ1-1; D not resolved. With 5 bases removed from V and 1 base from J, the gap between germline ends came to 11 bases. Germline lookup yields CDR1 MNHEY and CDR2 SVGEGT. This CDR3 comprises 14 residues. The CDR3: CASSNYRQNTEAFF. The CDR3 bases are TGTGCCAGCAGTAACTACAGACAGAACACTGAAGCTTTCTTT.

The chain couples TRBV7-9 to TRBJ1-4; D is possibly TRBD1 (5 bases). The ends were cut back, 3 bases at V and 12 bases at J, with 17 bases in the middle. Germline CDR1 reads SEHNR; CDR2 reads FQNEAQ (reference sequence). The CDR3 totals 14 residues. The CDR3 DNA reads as TGTGCCAGCAGCTTTGAGACCAACGGGGCCCAACTGTTTTTT. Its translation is CASSFETNGAQLFF.

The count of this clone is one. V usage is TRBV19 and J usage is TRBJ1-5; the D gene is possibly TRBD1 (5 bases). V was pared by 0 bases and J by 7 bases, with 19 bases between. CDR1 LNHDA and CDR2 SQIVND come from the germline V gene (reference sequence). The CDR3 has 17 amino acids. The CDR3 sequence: CASSIDPPQSPGQPQHF. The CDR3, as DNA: TGTGCCAGTAGTATAGATCCCCCGCAGTCTCCAGGGCAGCCCCAGCATTTT.